This TCR beta chain was sequenced for a study of metastatic and nonmetastatic thyroid tumors. In the study overall: Where malignant and benign thyroid patients were concerned, repertoires were compared across blood and tumor or nodule tissue. General observations from the study: Compared with benign nodules, malignant thyroid tumors were reported to have significantly higher TCR beta diversity in both blood and tumor.

Original analysis: A papillary thyroid cancer distant-metastasis classifier was built from CDR3 differences across clinicopathological groups. Using MiXCR, TCRdb reanalyzed the PCR reads. TCRdb, not the original authors, processed these V and J calls. The top ten hold 3.8% of the sample, which has roughly 40,000 clones, about a sixth seen once. V was cut by 1 base and J by 1 base, with 14 bases left in between. There are 18 residues in the CDR3. CDR1 is LNHDA, CDR2 SQIVND, per germline (reference sequence). Thyroid surgery had not been preceded by any treatment in any patient. This clone was picked up many times. Antigen: not known.

Source material: blood. The clonotype was recovered from a female donor with papillary thyroid cancer or a benign thyroid nodule (not recorded which). Some clones in this sample may be carry-over from other donors' samples. The chain joins TRBV19 to TRBJ2-6; a possible D gene is TRBD1 (6 bases). The CDR3 DNA reads TGTGCCAGTAGTATAGTCAGGGGAATCTTGTCTGGGGCCAACGTCCTGACTTTC. Amino acids: CASSIVRGILSGANVLTF.